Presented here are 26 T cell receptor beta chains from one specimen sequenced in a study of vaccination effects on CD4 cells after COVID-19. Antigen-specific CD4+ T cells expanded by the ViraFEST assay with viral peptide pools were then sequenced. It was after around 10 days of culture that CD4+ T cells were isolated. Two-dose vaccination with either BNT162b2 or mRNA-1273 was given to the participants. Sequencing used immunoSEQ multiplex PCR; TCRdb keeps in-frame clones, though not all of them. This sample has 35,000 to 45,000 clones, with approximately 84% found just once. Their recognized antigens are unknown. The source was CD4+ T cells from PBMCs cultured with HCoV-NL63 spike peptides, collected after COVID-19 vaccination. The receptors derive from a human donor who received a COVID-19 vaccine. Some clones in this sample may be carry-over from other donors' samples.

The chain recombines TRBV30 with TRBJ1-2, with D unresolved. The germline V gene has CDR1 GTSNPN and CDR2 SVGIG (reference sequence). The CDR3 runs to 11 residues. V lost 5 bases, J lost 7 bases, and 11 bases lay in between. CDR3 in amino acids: CAWGYGVGYTF. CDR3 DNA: TGTGCCTGGGGCTATGGGGTTGGCTACACCTTC.

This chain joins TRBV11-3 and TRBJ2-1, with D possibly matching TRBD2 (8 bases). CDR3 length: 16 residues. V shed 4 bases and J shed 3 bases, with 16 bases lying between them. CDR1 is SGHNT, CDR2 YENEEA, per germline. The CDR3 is CASSSRGRGDYNEQFF. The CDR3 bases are TGTGCCAGCAGCTCAAGGGGGCGGGGGGACTACAATGAGCAGTTCTTC.

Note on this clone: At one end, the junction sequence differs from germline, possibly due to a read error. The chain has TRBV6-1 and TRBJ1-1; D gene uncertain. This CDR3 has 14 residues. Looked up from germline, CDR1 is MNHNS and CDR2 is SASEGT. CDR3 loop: CASSESAVKTEAFF. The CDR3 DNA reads TGTGCCAGCAGTGAATCGGCAGTGAAGACTGAAGCTTTCTTT.

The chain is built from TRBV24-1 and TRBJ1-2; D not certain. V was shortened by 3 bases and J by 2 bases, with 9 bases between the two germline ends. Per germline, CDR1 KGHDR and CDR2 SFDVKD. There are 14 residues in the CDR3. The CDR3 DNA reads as TGTGCCACCAGTGATGTCGGCTCAAACTATGGCTACACCTTC. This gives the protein CATSDVGSNYGYTF.

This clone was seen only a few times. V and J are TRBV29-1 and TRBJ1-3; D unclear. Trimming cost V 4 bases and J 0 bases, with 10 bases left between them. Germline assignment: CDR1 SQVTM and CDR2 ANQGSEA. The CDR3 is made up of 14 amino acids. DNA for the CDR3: TGCAGCGTTGCCACAGACTTCTCTGGAAACACCATATATTTT. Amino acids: CSVATDFSGNTIYF.

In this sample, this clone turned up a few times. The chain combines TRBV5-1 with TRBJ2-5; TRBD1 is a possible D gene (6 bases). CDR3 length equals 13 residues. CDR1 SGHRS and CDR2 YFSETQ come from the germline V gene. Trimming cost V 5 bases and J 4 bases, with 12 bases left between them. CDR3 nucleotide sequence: TGCGCCAGCAGTGGGACACTGGGAGAGACCCAGTACTTC. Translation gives CASSGTLGETQYF.

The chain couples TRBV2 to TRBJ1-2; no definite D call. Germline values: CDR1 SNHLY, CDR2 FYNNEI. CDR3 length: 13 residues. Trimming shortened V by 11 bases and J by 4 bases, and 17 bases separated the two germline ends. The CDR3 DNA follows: TGTGCCCCTAAGGATCTCGTGTCCTATGGCTACACCTTC. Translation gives CAPKDLVSYGYTF.

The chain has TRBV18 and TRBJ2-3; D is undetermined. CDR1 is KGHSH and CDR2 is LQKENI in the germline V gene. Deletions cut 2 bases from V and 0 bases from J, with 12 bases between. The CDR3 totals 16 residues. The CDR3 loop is CASSPALLSSTDTQYF. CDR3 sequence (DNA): TGTGCCAGCTCACCAGCCCTATTATCGAGCACAGATACGCAGTATTTT.

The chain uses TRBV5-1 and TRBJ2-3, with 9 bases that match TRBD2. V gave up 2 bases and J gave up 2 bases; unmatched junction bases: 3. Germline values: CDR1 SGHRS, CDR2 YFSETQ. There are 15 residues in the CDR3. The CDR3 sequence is CASSLAGGPTDTQYF. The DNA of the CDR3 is TGCGCCAGCAGCTTAGCGGGAGGACCCACAGATACGCAGTATTTT. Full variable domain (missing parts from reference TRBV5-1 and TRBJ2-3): KAGVTQTPRYLIKTRGQQVTLSCSPISGHRSVSWYQQTPGQGLQFLFEYFSETQRNKGNFPGRFSGRQFSNSRSEMNVSTLELGDSALYLCASSLAGGPTDTQYFGPGTRLTVL.

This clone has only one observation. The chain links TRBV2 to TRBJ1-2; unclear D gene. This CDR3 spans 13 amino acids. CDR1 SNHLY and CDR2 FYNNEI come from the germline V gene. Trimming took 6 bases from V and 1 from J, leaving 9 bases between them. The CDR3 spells CASRARLNYGYTF. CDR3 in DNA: TGTGCCAGCAGGGCCAGACTTAACTATGGCTACACCTTC.

This CDR3 is CASSLVALAGAVSYNEQFF. The CDR3 DNA reads as TGTGCCAGCAGCTTAGTGGCGCTAGCGGGGGCCGTCTCCTACAATGAGCAGTTCTTC. The chain joins TRBV7-2 to TRBJ2-1; 10 nucleotides agree with TRBD2. The CDR3 covers 19 residues. Germline CDR1 SGHTA, CDR2 FQGNSA. V was pared by 1 base and J by 0 bases, with 9 bases of the junction left unmatched.

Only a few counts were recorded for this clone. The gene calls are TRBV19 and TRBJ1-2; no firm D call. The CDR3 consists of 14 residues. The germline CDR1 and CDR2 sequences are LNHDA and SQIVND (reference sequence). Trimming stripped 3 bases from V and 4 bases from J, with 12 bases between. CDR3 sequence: CASSIGRPLYGYTF. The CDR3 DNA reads TGTGCCAGTAGTATTGGACGGCCCCTCTATGGCTACACCTTC. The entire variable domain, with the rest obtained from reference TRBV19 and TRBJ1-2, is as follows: DGGITQSPKYLFRKEGQNVTLSCEQNLNHDAMYWYRQDPGQGLRLIYYSQIVNDFQKGDIAEGYSVSREKKESFPLTVTSAQKNPTAFYLCASSIGRPLYGYTFGSGTRLTVV.

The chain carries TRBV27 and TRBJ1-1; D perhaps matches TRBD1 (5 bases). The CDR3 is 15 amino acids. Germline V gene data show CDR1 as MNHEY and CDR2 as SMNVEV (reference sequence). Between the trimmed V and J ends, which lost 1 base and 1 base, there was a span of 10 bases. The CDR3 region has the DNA TGTGCCAGCAGTTTATTAAGGGACCGGAACACTGAAGCTTTCTTT. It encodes CASSLLRDRNTEAFF.

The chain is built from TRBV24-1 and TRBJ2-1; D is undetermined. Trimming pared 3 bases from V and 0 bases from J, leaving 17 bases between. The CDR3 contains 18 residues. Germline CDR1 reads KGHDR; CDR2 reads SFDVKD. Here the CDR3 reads CATSDNHLRKTSYNEQFF. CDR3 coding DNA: TGTGCCACCAGTGATAATCACCTGCGAAAAACCTCCTACAATGAGCAGTTCTTC.

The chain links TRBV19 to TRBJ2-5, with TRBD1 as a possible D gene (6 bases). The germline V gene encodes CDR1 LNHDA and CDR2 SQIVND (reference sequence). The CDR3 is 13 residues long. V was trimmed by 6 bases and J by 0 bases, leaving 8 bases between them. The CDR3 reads CASRQGHQETQYF. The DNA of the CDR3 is TGTGCCAGTAGGCAGGGGCACCAAGAGACCCAGTACTTC.

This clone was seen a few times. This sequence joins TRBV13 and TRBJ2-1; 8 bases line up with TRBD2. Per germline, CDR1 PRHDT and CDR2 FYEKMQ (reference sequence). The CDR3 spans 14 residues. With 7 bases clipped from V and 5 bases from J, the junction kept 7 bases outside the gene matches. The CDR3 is CASKGTSSDNEQFF. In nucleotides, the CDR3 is TGTGCCAGCAAAGGGACTAGTTCTGACAATGAGCAGTTCTTC. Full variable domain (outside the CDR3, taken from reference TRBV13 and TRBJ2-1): AAGVIQSPRHLIKEKRETATLKCYPIPRHDTVYWYQQGPGQDPQFLISFYEKMQSDKGSIPDRFSAQQFSDYHSELNMSSLELGDSALYFCASKGTSSDNEQFFGPGTRLTVL.

CDR3 nucleotides: TGTGCCAGCAGGAAGTTGACAGGTCTGGACTATGGCTACACCTTC. It is translated as CASRKLTGLDYGYTF. The chain employs TRBV2 and TRBJ1-2, with D possibly matching TRBD1 (6 bases). Germline V gives CDR1 SNHLY, CDR2 FYNNEI. The ends were cut back, 6 bases at V and 3 bases at J, with 17 bases in the middle. The CDR3 loop spans 15 amino acids.

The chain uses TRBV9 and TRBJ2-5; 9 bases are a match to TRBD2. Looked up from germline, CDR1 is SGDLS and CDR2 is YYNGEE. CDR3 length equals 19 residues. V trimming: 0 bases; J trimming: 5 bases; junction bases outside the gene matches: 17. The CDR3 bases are TGTGCCAGCAGCGTAGCTACGGGGTCCTTAGCGGGGGTCGTTGAGACCCAGTACTTC. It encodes CASSVATGSLAGVVETQYF.

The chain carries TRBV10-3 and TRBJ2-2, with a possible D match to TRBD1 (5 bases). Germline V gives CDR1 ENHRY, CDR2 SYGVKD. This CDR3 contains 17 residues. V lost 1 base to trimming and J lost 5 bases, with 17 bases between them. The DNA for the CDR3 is TGTGCCATCAGTGAGTACCGCGCAGGGATGGGAACCGGGGAGCTGTTTTTT. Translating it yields CAISEYRAGMGTGELFF.

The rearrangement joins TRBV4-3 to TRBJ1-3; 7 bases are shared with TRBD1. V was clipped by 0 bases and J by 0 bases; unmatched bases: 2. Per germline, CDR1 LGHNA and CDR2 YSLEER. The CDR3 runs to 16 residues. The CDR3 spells CASSQEWTGSGNTIYF. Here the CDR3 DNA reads TGCGCCAGCAGCCAAGAATGGACAGGCTCTGGAAACACCATATATTTT.

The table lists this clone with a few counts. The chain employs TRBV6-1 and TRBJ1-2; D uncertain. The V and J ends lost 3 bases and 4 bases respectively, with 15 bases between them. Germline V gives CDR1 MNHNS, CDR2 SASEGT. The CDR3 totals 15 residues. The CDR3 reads CASSEARQASYGYTF. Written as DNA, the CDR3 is TGTGCCAGCAGTGAGGCTCGTCAGGCCAGCTATGGCTACACCTTC.

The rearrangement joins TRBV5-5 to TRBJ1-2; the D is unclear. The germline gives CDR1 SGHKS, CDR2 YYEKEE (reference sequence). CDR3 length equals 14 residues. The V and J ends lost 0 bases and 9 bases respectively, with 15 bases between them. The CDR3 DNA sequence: TGTGCCAGCAGCTTGGACGTAGCCCGGATCCGCTACACCTTC. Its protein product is CASSLDVARIRYTF.

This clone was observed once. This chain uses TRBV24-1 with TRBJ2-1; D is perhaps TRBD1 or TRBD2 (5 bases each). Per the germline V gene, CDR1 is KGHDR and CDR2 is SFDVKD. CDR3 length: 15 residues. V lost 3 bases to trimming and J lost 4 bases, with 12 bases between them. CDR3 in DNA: TGTGCCACCAGTGATGCCGTGAGGGGATACAATGAGCAGTTCTTC. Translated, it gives CATSDAVRGYNEQFF.

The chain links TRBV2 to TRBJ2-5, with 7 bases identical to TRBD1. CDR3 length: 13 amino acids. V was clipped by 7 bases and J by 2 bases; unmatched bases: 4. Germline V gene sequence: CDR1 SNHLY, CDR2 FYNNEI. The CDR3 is CASNRQGQETQYF. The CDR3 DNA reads TGTGCCAGCAACCGACAGGGACAAGAGACCCAGTACTTC.

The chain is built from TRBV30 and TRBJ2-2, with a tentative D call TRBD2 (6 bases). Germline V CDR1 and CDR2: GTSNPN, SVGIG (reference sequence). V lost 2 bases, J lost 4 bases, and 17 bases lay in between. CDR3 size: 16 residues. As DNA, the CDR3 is TGTGCCTGGAGTTTATCGCGGAGGGTAGGCACCGGGGAGCTGTTTTTT. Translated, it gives CAWSLSRRVGTGELFF.

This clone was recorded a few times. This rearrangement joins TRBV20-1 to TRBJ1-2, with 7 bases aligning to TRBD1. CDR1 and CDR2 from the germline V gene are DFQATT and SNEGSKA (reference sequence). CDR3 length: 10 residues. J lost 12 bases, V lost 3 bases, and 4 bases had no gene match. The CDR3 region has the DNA TGCAGTGCTAGCCGGGACAGAAACACCTTC. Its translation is CSASRDRNTF.